This T cell receptor (beta chain) was obtained from a study of graft-versus-host responses after intestinal transplantation. Study summary: Recipients were given multivisceral, liver-intestinal, or isolated intestinal transplants. Tacrolimus and steroids were given for 2 to 4 years to all recipients after anti-thymocyte globulin induction.

Method: immunoSEQ multiplex PCR; TCRdb's copy keeps in-frame clones and lacks some. The table shows tens of thousands of clones, with roughly 90% occurring only once. CDR1 is MNHNY and CDR2 is SVGAGI in the germline V gene (reference sequence). The V and J ends lost 2 bases and 3 bases respectively, with 16 bases between them. CDR3 size: 16 residues. On this clone itself: Its antigen remains unknown.

Study-wide findings and caveats: GvH clones were identified in recipient marrow, with some first appearing in ileum or blood. High graft-versus-host to host-versus-graft clonal ratios were seen in allografts of patients with graft-donor T cell macrochimerism.

J is TRBJ1-1 and V is TRBV6-6; a possible D gene is TRBD1 (6 bases). This receptor was identified in a human donor who received an intestinal transplant. The source material was unstimulated CD8+ T cells sorted from spleen or lymph node cells, sampled before intestinal transplant. Here the CDR3 DNA reads TGTGCCAGCAGTTACACAAGAGACGGGGGGCACACTGAAGCTTTCTTT. It codes for CASSYTRDGGHTEAFF.